This entry is about one T cell receptor beta chain. This sample stems from a study of blood T cell repertoires in COVID-19. Assay used: immunoSEQ multiplex PCR; TCRdb lists only in-frame clones, some missing. This sample has around 130,000 clones, with 70% to 90% found just once. This TCR was sampled from a woman between 45 and 65 years old who had recovered from COVID-19. Input material: peripheral blood.

In DNA form, the CDR3 reads TGTGCCAGCAGCTCTGTGGGACAGGGGGCGGCGGACACTGAAGCTTTCTTT. Its translation is CASSSVGQGAADTEAFF. The chain uses TRBV11-3 and TRBJ1-1, with 12 bases aligning to TRBD1. The CDR3 has 17 residues. Trimming cost V 4 bases and J 3 bases; bases outside gene matches: 9. Germline V CDR1 and CDR2: SGHNT, YENEEA.